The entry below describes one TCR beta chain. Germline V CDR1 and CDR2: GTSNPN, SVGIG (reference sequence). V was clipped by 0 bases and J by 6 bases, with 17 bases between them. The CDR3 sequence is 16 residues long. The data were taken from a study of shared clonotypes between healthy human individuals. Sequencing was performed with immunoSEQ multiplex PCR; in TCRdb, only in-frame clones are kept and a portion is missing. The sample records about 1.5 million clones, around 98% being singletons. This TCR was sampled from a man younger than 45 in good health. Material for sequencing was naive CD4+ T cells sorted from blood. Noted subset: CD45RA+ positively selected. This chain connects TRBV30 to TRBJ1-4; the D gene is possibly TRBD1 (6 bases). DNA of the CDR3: TGTGCCTGGAGTGTACGGACAGTAGGATGGTATGAAAAACTGTTTTTT. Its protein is CAWSVRTVGWYEKLFF. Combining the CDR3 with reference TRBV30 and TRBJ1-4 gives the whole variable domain SQTIHQWPATLVQPVGSPLSLECTVEGTSNPNLYWYRQAAGRGLQLLFYSVGIGQISSEVPQNLSASRPQDRQFILSSKKLLLSDSGFYLCAWSVRTVGWYEKLFFGSGTQLSVL.